This T cell receptor (beta chain) stems from a study of shared clonotypes between healthy human individuals. The DNA input per sorted-subset replicate PCR was about 180 ng, corresponding to roughly 30,000 T cell genomes. Libraries were prepared by immunoSEQ multiplex PCR; TCRdb keeps only in-frame clonotypes and omits some of them. The sample has about 600,000 clones; 95% to 98% are singletons. CD45RO-negative CD8 cells positively selected for CCR7 made up the naive population, which excluded terminally differentiated effector memory CD45RA+ cells. CDR3 length: 15 amino acids. V shed 0 bases and J shed 2 bases, with 11 bases lying between them. Germline V gene sequence: CDR1 SEHNR, CDR2 FQNEAQ (reference sequence).

The J gene is TRBJ2-7, the V gene TRBV7-9; D is unclear. This receptor was obtained from a man aged 25-45 years in good health. Sequenced input: naive CD8+ T cells sorted from blood. The CDR3 DNA follows: TGTGCCAGCAGCTTAGCGGAGAGAAACCCCTACGAGCAGTACTTC. Its protein is CASSLAERNPYEQYF.